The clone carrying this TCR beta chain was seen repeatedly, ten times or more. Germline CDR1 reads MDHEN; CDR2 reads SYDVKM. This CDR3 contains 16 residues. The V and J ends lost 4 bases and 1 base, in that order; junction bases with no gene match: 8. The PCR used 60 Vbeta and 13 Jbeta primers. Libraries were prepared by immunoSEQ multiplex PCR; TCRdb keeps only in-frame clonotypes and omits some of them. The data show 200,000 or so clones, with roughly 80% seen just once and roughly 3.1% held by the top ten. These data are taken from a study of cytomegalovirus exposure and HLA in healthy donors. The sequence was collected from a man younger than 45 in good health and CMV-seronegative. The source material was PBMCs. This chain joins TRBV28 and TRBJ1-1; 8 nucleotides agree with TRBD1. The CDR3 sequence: CASSSRGQGPNTEAFF. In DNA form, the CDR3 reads TGTGCCAGCAGTTCCCGAGGACAGGGACCGAACACTGAAGCTTTCTTT.